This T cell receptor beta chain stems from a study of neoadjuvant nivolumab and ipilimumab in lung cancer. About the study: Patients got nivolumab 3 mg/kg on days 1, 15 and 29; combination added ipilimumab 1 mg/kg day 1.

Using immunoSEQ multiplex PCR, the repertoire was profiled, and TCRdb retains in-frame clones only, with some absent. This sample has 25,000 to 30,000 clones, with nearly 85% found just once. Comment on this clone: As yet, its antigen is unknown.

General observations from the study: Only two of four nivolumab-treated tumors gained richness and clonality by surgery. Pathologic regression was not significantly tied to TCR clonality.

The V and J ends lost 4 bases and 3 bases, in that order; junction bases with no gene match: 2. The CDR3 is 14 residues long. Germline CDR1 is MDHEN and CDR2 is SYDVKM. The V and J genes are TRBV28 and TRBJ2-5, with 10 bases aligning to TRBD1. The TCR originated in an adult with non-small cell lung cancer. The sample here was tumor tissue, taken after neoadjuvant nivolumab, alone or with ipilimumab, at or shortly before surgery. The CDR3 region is CASSSGTGEETQYF. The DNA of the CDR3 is TGTGCCAGCAGTTCCGGGACAGGGGAAGAGACCCAGTACTTC.